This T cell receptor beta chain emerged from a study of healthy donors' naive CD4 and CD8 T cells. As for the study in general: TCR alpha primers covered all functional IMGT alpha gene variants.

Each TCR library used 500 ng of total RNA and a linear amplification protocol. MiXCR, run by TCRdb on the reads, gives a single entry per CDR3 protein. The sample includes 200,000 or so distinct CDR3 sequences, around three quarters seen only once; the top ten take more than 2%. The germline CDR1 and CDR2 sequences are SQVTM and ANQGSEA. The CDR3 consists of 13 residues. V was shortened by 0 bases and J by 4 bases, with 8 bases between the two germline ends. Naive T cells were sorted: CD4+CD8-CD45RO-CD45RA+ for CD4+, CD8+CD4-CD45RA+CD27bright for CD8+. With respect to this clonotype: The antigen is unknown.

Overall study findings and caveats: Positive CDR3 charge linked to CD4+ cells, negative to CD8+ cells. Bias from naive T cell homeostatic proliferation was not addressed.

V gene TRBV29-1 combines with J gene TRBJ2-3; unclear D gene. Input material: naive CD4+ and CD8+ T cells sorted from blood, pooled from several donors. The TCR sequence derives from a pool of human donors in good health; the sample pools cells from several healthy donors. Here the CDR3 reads CSVEDPGADTQYF. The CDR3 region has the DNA TGCAGCGTTGAAGACCCTGGCGCAGATACGCAGTATTTT.